This T cell receptor (beta chain) was observed in a study of early T cells in non-severe SARS-CoV-2 infection (dated by TCRdb to about 2021). Regarding the complete study: Because TCR sequencing was done on bulk RNA from unsorted whole blood, the alpha and beta chains could not be paired. General conclusions and limits of the study: VDJdb matching was skewed toward anti-spike CD8 responses, so virus-specific expansions were likely underestimated and private and CD4 specificities were missed.

A case-control design nested within a healthcare worker cohort in London, UK, was used, with weekly nasopharyngeal swab PCR tests and blood sampling performed. Between 23 and 31 March 2020, the week of the UK lockdown, healthcare workers were enrolled and then followed up weekly for as long as 16 weeks. At least ten counts were recorded for this clonotype. Its antigen is still unknown. No much larger clone is present one base from it, and per-base qualities are unavailable. Compared with germline, V lacks 5 bases and J lacks 0 bases; bases without a gene match: 4. CDR1 DFQATT and CDR2 SNEGSKA were looked up in the germline V gene (reference sequence). The CDR3 holds 13 amino acids from the cysteine to the phenylalanine. CDR3 DNA only is kept here, 39 bases in frame from base 1. Preparation of the library involved 5' RACE. TCRdb lists the instrument as NextSeq 500. In the TCR library protocol, unique molecular identifiers were attached to individual cDNA molecules to correct for PCR bias and sequencing error. TCR alpha and beta chains were both sequenced, and the abundances of alpha and beta sequences in each sample were closely correlated with each other. As for the original processing: Decombinator V4 was used to annotate TCR sequences for V gene, J gene and CDR3. Expanded TCRs were defined as changing significantly between any two time points under a Poisson model with p below 0.0001. TCR abundances were normalised to the total number of TCRs sequenced per sample and expressed as counts per million. MAIT TCRs were defined by TRAV1-2 paired with TRAJ12, TRAJ20 or TRAJ33, and iNKT TCRs by TRAV10 paired with TRAJ18. VDJdb, accessed 1 November 2021, was searched for CMV, EBV and SARS-CoV-2 annotated TCRs, with TCRs annotated for multiple antigens excluded. TCRdb redid the processing of the public reads, applying fastp at Q25 and MiXCR, and retained in-frame beta chains. All rows with the same CDR3 protein become a single entry with the most common DNA and genes. The V and J calls were not made by the authors but by TCRdb's processing. The sample table records about 69,000 distinct CDR3 sequences; approximately 9.5% of these occur just once. About 6.1% of the sample is in the top ten clones.

The V gene is TRBV20-1 and the J gene is TRBJ2-7, and TRBD2 aligns with 7 junction nucleotides. The sequenced sample was whole blood. The TCR was taken from an adult who was a healthcare worker with PCR-confirmed SARS-CoV-2 infection or an uninfected control (not recorded which). This receptor has the CDR3 CSADGGSSYEQYF. The nucleotides read TGCAGTGCTGACGGGGGGAGCTCCTACGAGCAGTACTTC.